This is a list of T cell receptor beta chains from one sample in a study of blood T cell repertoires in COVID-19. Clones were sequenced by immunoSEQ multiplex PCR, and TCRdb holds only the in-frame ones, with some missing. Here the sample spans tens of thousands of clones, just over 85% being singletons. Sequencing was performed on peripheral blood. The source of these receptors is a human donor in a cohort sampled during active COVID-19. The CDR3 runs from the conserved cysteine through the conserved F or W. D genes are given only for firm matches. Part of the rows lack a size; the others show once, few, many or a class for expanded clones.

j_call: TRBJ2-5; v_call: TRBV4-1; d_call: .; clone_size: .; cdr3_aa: CASSQALGQQETQYF; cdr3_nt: TGCGCCAGCAGCCAAGCCCTCGGACAGCAAGAGACCCAGTACTTC
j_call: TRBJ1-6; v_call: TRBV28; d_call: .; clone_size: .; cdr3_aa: CASSWQGSSYNSPLHF; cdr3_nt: TGTGCCAGCAGTTGGCAGGGGAGCTCCTATAATTCACCCCTCCACTTT
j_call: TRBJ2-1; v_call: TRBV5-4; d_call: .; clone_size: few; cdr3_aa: CASSLGGSTSYNEQFF; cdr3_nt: TGTGCCAGCAGCTTGGGCGGGTCGACCTCCTACAATGAGCAGTTCTTC
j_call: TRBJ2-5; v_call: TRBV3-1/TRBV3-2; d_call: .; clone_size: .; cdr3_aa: CASSQEAFRETQYF; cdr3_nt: TGTGCCAGCAGCCAAGAAGCCTTTCGAGAGACCCAGTACTTC
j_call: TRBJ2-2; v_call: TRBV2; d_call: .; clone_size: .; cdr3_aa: CASSETGNTGELFF; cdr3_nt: TGTGCCAGCAGTGAAACAGGGAACACCGGGGAGCTGTTTTTT
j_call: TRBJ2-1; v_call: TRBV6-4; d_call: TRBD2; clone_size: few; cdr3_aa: CASSEVAGAYNEQFF; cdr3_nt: TGTGCCAGCAGTGAGGTAGCGGGAGCCTACAATGAGCAGTTCTTC
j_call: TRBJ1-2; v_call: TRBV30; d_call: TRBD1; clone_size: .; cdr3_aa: CALDGTGRYTF; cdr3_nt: TGTGCCTTGGACGGGACAGGGCGCTACACCTTC
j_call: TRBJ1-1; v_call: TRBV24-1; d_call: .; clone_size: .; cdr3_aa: CATRSGVNTEAFF; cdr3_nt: TGTGCCACCAGATCGGGGGTGAACACTGAAGCTTTCTTT
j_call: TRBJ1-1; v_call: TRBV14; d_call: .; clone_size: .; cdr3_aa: CASSQQRQIMNTEAFF; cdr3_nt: TGTGCCAGCAGCCAGCAACGACAGATCATGAACACTGAAGCTTTCTTT
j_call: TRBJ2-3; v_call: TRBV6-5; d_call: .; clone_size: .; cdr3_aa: CASRRTVNHPTQYF; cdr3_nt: TGTGCCAGCAGAAGGACAGTGAACCATCCTACGCAGTATTTT
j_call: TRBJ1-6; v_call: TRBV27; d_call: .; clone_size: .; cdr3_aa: CASSSSYNSPLHF; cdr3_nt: TGTGCCAGCAGTAGTAGTTACAATTCACCCCTCCACTTT
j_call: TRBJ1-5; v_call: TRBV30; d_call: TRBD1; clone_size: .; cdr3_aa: CAWNRGNQPQHF; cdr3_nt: TGTGCCTGGAACAGGGGAAATCAGCCCCAGCATTTT
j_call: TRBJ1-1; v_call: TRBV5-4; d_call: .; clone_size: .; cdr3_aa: CASSLGGAPTVGTEAFF; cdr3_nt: TGTGCCAGCAGCTTAGGGGGGGCCCCAACGGTGGGCACTGAAGCTTTCTTT
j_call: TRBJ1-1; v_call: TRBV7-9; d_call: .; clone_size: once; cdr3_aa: CASSLNGANTEAFF; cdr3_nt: TGTGCCAGCAGCTTAAATGGGGCGAACACTGAAGCTTTCTTT
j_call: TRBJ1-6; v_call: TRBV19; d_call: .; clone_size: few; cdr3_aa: CASSMDSGSPLHF; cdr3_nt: TGTGCCAGTAGTATGGACAGTGGGTCACCCCTCCACTTT
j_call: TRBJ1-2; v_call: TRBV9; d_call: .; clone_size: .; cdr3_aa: CASTPGTYYGYTF; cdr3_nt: TGTGCCAGCACCCCCGGGACATACTATGGCTACACCTTC
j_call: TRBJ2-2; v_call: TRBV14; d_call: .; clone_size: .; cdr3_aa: CASSMGAIGELFF; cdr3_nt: TGTGCCAGCAGCATGGGGGCCATCGGGGAGCTGTTTTTT
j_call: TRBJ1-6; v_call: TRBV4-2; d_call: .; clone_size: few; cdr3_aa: CASSQPTGSNSPLHF; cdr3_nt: TGTGCCAGCAGCCAACCAACAGGGTCCAATTCACCCCTCCACTTT
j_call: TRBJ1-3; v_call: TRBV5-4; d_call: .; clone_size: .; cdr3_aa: CASSLEPPLTGNTIYF; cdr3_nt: TGTGCCAGCAGCCTGGAGCCTCCCTTAACTGGAAACACCATATATTTT
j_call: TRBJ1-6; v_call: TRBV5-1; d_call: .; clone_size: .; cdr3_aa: CASNRDGSSYNSPLHF; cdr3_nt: TGCGCCAGCAACAGGGACGGAAGCTCCTATAATTCACCCCTCCACTTT
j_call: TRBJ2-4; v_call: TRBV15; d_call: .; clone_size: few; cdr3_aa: CATSRSGAVNIQYF; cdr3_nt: TGTGCCACCAGCAGATCAGGGGCAGTAAACATTCAGTACTTC
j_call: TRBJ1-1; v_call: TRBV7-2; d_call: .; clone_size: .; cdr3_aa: CASSSTTAGGKAFF; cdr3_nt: TGTGCCAGCAGCTCCACTACCGCCGGGGGGAAAGCTTTCTTT
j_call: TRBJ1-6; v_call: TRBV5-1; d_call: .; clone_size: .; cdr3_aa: CASSLGGPPLHF; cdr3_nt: TGCGCCAGCAGCTTGGGGGGGCCGCCCCTCCACTTT
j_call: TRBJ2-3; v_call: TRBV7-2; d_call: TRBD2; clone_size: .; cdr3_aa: CASSLLSSGGQGYTQYF; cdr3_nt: TGTGCCAGCAGCTTATTATCCAGCGGGGGGCAGGGGTATACGCAGTATTTT
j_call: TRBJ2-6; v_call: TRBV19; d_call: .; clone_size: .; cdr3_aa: CASSTRNRARGANVLTF; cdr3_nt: TGTGCCAGTAGTACCAGAAACAGGGCGCGTGGGGCCAACGTCCTGACTTTC
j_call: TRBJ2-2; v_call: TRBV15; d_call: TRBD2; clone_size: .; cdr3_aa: CATSRELAENTGELFF; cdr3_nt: TGTGCCACCAGCAGAGAGCTAGCGGAGAACACCGGGGAGCTGTTTTTT
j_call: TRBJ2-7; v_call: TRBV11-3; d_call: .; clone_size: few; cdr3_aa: CASSLEGGYEQYF; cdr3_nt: TGTGCCAGCAGCTTAGAAGGGGGCTACGAGCAGTACTTC
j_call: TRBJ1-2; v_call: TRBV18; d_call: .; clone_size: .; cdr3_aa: CASSPGQVRGYTF; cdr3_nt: TGTGCCAGCTCACCAGGCCAGGTCAGAGGCTACACCTTC
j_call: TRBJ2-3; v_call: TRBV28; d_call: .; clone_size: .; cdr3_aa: CASSFAGVGSRDTQYF; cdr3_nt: TGTGCCAGCAGTTTTGCAGGGGTTGGAAGCCGCGATACGCAGTATTTT
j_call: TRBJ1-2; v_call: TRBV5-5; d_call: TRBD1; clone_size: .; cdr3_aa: CASSLLGTGGGYTF; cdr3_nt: TGTGCCAGCAGCTTACTAGGGACAGGTGGTGGCTACACCTTC